The T cell receptor (beta chain) under discussion was sequenced for a study of radiotherapy plus CTLA-4 blockade in lung cancer. Whole-study context: Among patients, under 20% showed objective responses, and about 30% had disease control. The study's findings and limits: Tumor-origin TCR clones grew in blood after radiotherapy plus ipilimumab. Early clonal dynamics of blood T cells, together with interferon-beta, were reported as the best response predictor.

Germline lookup yields CDR1 MNHEY and CDR2 SVGAGI. The CDR3 totals 14 residues. V lost 4 bases and J 4 bases, leaving 14 bases between the germline ends. The data were produced by immunoSEQ multiplex PCR, yet TCRdb's version contains in-frame clones alone and is incomplete. Here the sample spans under 55,000 clones, 70% to 85% being singletons. This clone was recorded once. Its specificity is unknown. Ipilimumab CTLA-4 blockade and focal radiation were given to patients with chemo-refractory metastatic non-small-cell lung cancer. J is TRBJ2-7 and V is TRBV6-5; D perhaps matches TRBD1 (6 bases). The sequencing used peripheral blood, collected from a patient treated with radiotherapy plus ipilimumab. The receptor comes from a human donor with non-small cell lung cancer who had a partial response to radiotherapy plus ipilimumab. The CDR3 coding sequence is TGTGCCAGCAGTTCCCCAGAGGGGGAATACGAGCAGTACTTC. This gives the protein CASSSPEGEYEQYF.